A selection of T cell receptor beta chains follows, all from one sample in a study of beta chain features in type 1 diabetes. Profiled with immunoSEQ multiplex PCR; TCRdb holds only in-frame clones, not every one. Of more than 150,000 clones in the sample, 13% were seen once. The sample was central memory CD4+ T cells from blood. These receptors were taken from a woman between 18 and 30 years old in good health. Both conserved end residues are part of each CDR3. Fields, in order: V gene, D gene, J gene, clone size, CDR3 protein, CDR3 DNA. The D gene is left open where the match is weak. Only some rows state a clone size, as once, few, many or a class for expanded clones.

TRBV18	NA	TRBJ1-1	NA	CASSKDNLVTEAFF	TGTGCCAGCTCAAAGGACAACTTGGTCACTGAAGCTTTCTTT
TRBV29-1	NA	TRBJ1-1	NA	CSGGHRNTEAFF	TGCAGCGGGGGACATAGGAACACTGAAGCTTTCTTT
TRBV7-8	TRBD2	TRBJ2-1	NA	CASSSSSGRAYNEQFF	TGTGCCAGCAGCTCCTCCAGCGGGAGGGCCTACAATGAGCAGTTCTTC
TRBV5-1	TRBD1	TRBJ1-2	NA	CASSFTQGGDGYTF	TGCGCCAGCAGCTTCACACAGGGGGGAGATGGCTACACCTTC
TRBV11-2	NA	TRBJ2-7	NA	CASSQMLVSSYEQYF	TGTGCCAGCAGCCAAATGTTGGTTAGCTCCTACGAGCAGTACTTC
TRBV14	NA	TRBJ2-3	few	CASSPGSGVTDTQYF	TGTGCCAGCAGTCCAGGGTCAGGCGTAACAGATACGCAGTATTTT
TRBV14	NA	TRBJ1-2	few	CASSQDLQYGYTF	TGTGCCAGCAGCCAAGATCTACAGTATGGCTACACCTTC
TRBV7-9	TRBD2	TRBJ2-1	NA	CASRDVAGVNSYNEQFF	TGTGCCAGCCGTGACGTAGCGGGAGTTAACTCCTACAATGAGCAGTTCTTC
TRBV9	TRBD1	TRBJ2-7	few	CASSVGQGREQYF	TGTGCCAGCAGCGTAGGACAGGGTCGGGAGCAGTACTTC
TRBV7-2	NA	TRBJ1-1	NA	CASSLGQGWTEAFF	TGTGCCAGCAGCTTAGGGCAGGGATGGACTGAAGCTTTCTTT
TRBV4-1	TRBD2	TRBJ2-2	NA	CASSPRTSGTVGELFF	TGCGCCAGCAGCCCCAGGACTAGCGGGACGGTCGGGGAGCTGTTTTTT
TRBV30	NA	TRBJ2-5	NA	CAWGRLVEETQYF	TGTGCCTGGGGCCGACTAGTGGAGGAGACCCAGTACTTC
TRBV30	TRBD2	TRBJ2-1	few	CAWNLLAGPLNEQFF	TGTGCCTGGAACCTACTAGCGGGTCCCCTCAATGAGCAGTTCTTC
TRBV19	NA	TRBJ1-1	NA	CASIRQAGQNTEAFF	TGTGCCAGTATACGACAGGCCGGCCAGAACACTGAAGCTTTCTTT
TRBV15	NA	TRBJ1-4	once	CATSIPGVEKLFF	TGTGCCACCAGCATACCCGGGGTCGAAAAACTGTTTTTT
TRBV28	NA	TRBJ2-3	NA	CASLGTSTDTQYF	TGTGCCAGCCTCGGGACTAGCACAGATACGCAGTATTTT
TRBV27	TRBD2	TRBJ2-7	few	CASSTRLAGELLREQYF	TGTGCCAGCAGTACGCGACTAGCGGGAGAGCTCCTACGGGAGCAGTACTTC
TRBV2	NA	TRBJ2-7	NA	CASSEEGVRYEQYF	TGTGCCAGCAGTGAAGAGGGGGTTAGGTACGAGCAGTACTTC
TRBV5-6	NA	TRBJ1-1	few	CASSWGGLGQKAFF	TGTGCCAGCAGCTGGGGGGGGTTAGGACAGAAAGCTTTCTTT
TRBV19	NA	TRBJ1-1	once	CASSKDRPTEAFF	TGTGCCAGTAGTAAAGACAGGCCCACTGAAGCTTTCTTT
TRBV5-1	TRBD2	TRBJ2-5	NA	CASSSGTSGRSETQYF	TGCGCCAGCAGCTCGGGGACTAGCGGGAGATCTGAGACCCAGTACTTC
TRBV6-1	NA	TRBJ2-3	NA	CASSDRDTQYF	TGTGCCAGCAGTGACCGAGATACGCAGTATTTT